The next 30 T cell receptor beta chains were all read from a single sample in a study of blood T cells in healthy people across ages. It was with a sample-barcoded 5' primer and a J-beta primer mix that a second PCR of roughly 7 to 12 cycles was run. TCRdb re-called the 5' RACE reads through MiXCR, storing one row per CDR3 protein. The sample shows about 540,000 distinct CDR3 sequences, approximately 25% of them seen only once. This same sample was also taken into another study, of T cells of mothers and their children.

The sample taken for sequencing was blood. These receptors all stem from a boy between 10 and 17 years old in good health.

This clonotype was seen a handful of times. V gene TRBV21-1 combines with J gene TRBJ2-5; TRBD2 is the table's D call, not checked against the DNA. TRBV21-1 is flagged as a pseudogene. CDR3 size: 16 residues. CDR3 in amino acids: CASSMRALAGVKTQYF. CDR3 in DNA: TGTGCCAGCAGCATGAGGGCGCTAGCGGGAGTGAAGACCCAGTACTTC.

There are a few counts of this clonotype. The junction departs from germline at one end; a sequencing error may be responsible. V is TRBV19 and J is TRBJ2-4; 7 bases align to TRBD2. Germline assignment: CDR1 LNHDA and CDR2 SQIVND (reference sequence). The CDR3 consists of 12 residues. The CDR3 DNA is TGTGCCAGTAGCCCCTATAGCGGGTTCTTCCTGTTC. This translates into CASSPYSGFFLF.

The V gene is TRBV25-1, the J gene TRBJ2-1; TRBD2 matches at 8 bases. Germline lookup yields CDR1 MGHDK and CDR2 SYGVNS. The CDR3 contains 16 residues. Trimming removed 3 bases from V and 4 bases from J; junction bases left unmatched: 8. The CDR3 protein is CASSDTNSGKYNEQFF. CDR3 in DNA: TGTGCCAGCAGTGATACTAATAGCGGGAAGTACAATGAGCAGTTCTTC.

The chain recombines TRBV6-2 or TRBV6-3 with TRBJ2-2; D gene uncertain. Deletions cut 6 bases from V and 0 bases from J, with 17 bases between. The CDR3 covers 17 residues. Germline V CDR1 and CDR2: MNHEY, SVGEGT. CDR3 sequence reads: CASRPIQPLTNTGELFF. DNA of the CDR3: TGTGCCAGCAGACCTATACAGCCTTTAACGAACACCGGGGAGCTGTTTTTT.

CDR3 amino acids: CASSLMTAGTNEQFF. The CDR3 DNA follows: TGTGCCAGCAGCTTAATGACAGCAGGGACCAATGAGCAGTTCTTC. V usage is TRBV11-2 and J usage is TRBJ2-1; D is possibly TRBD1 or TRBD2 (5 bases each). The CDR3 is 15 amino acids. V lost 2 bases to trimming and J lost 6 bases, with 14 bases between them. Germline assignment: CDR1 SGHAT and CDR2 FQNNGV.

In nucleotides, the CDR3 is TGTGCCAGCAGCCAAACAGGGTTTAATCAGCCCCAGCATTTT. Encoded protein: CASSQTGFNQPQHF. This chain links TRBV3-1 with TRBJ1-5; perhaps TRBD1 as D (6 bases). V gave up 2 bases and J gave up 4 bases, with 9 bases separating them. The CDR3 is made up of 14 amino acids. The germline V gene has CDR1 LGHDT and CDR2 YNNKEL (reference sequence).

CDR3 sequence reads: CASSPTGARETQYF. The CDR3 coding sequence is TGTGCCAGCTCACCAACCGGGGCTCGGGAGACCCAGTACTTC. The genes are TRBV18 and TRBJ2-5; either TRBD1 or TRBD2 may supply D (5 bases each). Germline CDR1 and CDR2: KGHSH and LQKENI. The CDR3 runs 14 residues. The V end lost 2 bases, the J end lost 5 bases, and 12 bases lay between the germline ends.

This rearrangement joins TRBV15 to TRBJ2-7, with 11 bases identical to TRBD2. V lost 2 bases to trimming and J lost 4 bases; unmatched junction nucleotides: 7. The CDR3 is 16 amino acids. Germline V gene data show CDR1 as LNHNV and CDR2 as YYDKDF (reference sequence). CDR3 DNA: TGTGCCACCAGCAGAACGAGACTAGCGGGGAAATACGAGCAGTACTTC. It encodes CATSRTRLAGKYEQYF. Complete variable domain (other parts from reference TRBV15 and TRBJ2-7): DAMVIQNPRYQVTQFGKPVTLSCSQTLNHNVMYWYQQKSSQAPKLLFHYYDKDFNNEADTPDNFQSRRPNTSFCFLDIRSPGLGDTAMYLCATSRTRLAGKYEQYFGPGTRLTVT.

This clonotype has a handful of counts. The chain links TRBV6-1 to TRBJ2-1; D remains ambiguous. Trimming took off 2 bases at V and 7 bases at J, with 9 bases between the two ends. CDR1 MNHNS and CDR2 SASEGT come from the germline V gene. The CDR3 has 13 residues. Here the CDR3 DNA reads TGTGCCAGCAGTGAACCTATAGTGAATGAGCAGTTCTTC. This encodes CASSEPIVNEQFF.

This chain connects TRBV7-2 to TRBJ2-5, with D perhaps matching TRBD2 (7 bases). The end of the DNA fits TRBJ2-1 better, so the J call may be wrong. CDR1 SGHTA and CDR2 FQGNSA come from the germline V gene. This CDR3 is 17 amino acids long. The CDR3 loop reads CASSRDLNRASGDEQFF. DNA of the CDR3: TGTGCCAGCAGCCGTGACCTTAACAGGGCCAGCGGGGACGAGCAGTTCTTC.

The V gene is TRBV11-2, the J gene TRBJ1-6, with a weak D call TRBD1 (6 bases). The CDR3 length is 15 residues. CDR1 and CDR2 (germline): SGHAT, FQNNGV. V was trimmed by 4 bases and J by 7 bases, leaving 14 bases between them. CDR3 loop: CASSSSGARNSPLHF. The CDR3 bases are TGTGCCAGCAGCTCCTCGGGGGCGAGGAATTCACCCCTCCACTTT. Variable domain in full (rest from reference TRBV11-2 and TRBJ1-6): EAGVAQSPRYKIIEKRQSVAFWCNPISGHATLYWYQQILGQGPKLLIQFQNNGVVDDSQLPKDRFSAERLKGVDSTLKIQPAKLEDSAVYLCASSSSGARNSPLHFGNGTRLTVT.

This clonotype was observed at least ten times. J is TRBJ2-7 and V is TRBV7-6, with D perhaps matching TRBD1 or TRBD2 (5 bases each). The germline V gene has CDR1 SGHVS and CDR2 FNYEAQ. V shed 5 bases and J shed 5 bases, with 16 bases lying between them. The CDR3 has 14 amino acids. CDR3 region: CASSPAQGDHEQYF. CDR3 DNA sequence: TGTGCCAGCAGCCCAGCTCAGGGAGACCACGAGCAGTACTTC.

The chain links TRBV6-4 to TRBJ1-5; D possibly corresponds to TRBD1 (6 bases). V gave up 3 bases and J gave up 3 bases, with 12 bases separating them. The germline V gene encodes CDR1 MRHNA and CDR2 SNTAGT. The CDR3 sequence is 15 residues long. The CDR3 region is CASSESGDANQPQHF. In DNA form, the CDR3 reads TGTGCCAGCAGTGAATCAGGGGATGCCAATCAGCCCCAGCATTTT.

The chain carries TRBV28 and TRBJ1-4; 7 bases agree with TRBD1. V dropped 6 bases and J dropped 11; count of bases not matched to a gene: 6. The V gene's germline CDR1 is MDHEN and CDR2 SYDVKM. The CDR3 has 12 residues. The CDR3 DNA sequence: TGTGCCAGCAGAGCGACAGGGAGGAAACTGTTTTTT. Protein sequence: CASRATGRKLFF.

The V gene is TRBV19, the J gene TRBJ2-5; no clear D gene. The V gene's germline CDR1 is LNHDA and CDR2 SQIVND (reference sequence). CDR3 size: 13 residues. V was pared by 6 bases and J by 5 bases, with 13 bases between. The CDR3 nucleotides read TGTGCCAGTAGCAACCGAGTAGTCGAGACCCAGTACTTC. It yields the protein CASSNRVVETQYF.

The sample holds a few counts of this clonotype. CDR3 loop: CSAAAGQALYGYTF. As DNA, the CDR3 is TGCAGTGCTGCCGCGGGACAGGCCCTGTATGGCTACACCTTC. The rearrangement uses TRBV20-1 and TRBJ1-2; 8 bases fit TRBD1. The length of the CDR3 is 14 residues. Trimming took 5 bases from V and 5 from J; bases not matched to a gene: 10. CDR1 and CDR2 (germline): DFQATT, SNEGSKA (reference sequence).

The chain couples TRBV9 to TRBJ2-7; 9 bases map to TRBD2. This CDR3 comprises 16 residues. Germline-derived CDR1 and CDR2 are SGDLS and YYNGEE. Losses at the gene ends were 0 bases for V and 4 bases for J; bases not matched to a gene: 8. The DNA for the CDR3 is TGTGCCAGCAGCGTAGCTCCCACGACTAGCGGTTACGAGCAGTACTTC. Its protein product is CASSVAPTTSGYEQYF.

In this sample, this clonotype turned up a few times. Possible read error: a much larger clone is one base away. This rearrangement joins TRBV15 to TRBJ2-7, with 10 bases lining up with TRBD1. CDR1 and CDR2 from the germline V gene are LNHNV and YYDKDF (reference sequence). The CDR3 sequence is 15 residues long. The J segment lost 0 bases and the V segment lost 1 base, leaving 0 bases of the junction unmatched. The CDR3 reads CATSRGTGGSYEQYF. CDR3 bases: TGTGCCACCAGCAGAGGGACAGGGGGCTCCTACGAGCAGTACTTC.

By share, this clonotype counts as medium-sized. In DNA, the CDR3 is TGTGCCAGCAGCTTAGATTGGGGGTCCTACAATGAGCAGTTCTTC. As protein: CASSLDWGSYNEQFF. The chain has TRBV7-2 and TRBJ2-1; TRBD1 or TRBD2 may be the D gene (5 bases each). Trimming took off 1 base at V and 1 base at J, with 8 bases between the two ends. Germline V gives CDR1 SGHTA, CDR2 FQGNSA. This CDR3 spans 15 amino acids. Drawing the rest from reference TRBV7-2 and TRBJ2-1, the complete variable domain is GAGVSQSPSNKVTEKGKDVELRCDPISGHTALYWYRQSLGQGLEFLIYFQGNSAPDKSGLPSDRFSAERTGGSVSTLTIQRTQQEDSAVYLCASSLDWGSYNEQFFGPGTRLTVL.

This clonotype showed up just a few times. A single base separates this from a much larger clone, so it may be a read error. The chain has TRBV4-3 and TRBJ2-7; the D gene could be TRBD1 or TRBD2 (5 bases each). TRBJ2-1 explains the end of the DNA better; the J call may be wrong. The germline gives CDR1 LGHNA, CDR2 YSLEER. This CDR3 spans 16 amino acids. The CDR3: CASSQDKGTASYEQFF. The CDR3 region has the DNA TGCGCCAGCAGCCAAGATAAGGGGACGGCGTCCTACGAGCAGTTCTTC.

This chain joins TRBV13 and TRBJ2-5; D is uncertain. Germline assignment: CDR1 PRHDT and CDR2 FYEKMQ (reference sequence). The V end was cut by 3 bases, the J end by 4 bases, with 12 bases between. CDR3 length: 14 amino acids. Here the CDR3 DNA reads TGTGCCAGCAGCTTGGATACACGAAGAGAGACCCAGTACTTC. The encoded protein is CASSLDTRRETQYF.

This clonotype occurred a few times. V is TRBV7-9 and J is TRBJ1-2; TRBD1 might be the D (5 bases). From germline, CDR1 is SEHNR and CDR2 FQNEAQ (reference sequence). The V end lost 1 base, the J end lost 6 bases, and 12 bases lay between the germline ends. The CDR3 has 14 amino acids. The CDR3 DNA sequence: TGTGCCAGCAGCTTAGTTGGTCAGGGTAATGGCTACACCTTC. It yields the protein CASSLVGQGNGYTF.

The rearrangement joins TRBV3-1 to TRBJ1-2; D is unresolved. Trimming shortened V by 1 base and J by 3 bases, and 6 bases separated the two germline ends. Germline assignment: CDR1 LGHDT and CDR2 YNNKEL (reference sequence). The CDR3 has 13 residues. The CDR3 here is CASSQATDYGYTF. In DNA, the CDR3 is TGTGCCAGCAGCCAAGCCACCGACTATGGCTACACCTTC.

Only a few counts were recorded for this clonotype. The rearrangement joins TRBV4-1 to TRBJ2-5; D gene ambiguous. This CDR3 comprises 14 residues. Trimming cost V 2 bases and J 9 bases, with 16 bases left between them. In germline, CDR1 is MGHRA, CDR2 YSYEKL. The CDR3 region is CASSQSEGPVPQYF. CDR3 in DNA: TGCGCCAGCAGCCAAAGCGAAGGACCAGTCCCCCAGTACTTC.

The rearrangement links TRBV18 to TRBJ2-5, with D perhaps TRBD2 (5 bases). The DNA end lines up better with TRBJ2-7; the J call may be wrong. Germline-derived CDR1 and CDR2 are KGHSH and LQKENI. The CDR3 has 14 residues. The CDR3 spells CASSPPLEVYEQYF. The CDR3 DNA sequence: TGTGCCAGCTCACCTCCTTTGGAGGTCTACGAGCAGTACTTC.

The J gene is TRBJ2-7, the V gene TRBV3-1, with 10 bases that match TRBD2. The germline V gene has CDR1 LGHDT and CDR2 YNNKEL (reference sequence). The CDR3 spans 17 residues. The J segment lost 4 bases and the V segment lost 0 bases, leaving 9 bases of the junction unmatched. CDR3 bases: TGTGCCAGCAGCCAAGATCCCGGACGAGCGGGAGGGTACGAGCAGTACTTC. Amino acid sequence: CASSQDPGRAGGYEQYF.

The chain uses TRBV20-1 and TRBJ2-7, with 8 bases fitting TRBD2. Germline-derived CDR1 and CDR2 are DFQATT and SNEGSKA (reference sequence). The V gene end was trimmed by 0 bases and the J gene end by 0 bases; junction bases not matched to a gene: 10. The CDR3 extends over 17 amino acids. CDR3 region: CSAREGRGRGASYEQYF. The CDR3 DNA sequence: TGCAGTGCTAGAGAGGGGCGCGGGCGGGGGGCCTCCTACGAGCAGTACTTC.

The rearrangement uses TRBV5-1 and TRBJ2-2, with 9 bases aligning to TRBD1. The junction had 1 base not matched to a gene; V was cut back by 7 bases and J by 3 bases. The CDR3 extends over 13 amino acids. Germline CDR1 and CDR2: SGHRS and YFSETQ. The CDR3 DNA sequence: TGCGCCAGCCGGGACAGGGACACCGGGGAGCTGTTTTTT. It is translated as CASRDRDTGELFF.

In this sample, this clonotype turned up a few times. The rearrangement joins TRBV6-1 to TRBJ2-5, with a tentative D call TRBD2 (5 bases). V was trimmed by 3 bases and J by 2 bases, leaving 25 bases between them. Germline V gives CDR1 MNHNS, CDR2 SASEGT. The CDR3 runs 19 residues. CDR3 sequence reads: CASSDYGSASVGPQETQYF. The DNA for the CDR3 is TGTGCCAGCAGTGACTATGGTAGCGCGAGCGTAGGGCCTCAAGAGACCCAGTACTTC.

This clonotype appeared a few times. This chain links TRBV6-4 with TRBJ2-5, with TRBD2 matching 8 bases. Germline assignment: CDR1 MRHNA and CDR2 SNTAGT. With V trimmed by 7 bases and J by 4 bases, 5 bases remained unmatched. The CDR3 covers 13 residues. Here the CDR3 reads CASKGLAGETQYF. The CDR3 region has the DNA TGTGCCAGCAAAGGACTAGCAGGAGAGACCCAGTACTTC.